This T cell receptor (beta chain) emerged from a study of blood T cell repertoires in COVID-19. Turning to the study itself: The samples span acute and convalescent COVID-19 from the United States, Italy and Spain. The cDNA or gDNA used as material had been derived from T cells, B-cell-depleted T cells, or PBMCs.

The germline V and J ends were trimmed by 4 bases and 7 bases, with 18 bases remaining between them. The germline V gene has CDR1 SGHNT and CDR2 YYREEE (reference sequence). The CDR3 contains 14 residues. This clone was seen only a few times. The authors' processing: Estimated nucleated cell counts came from reference gene primer amplification. Data came from immunoSEQ multiplex PCR; TCRdb stores just in-frame clones and leaves some out. D and trimming were read from the DNA, whereas the V and J calls and clone size are those reported in that table. The sample has 50,000 or so clones, roughly 85% seen once.

Sequences were obtained from peripheral blood. V and J are TRBV5-4 and TRBJ2-7; the D gene is possibly TRBD1 (6 bases). This clonotype was sampled from a man in his 70s with acute or convalescent COVID-19. The CDR3 reads CASSDLFGGGEQYF. The CDR3 DNA reads as TGTGCCAGCAGCGATCTCTTTGGGGGCGGGGAGCAGTACTTC. Looking up the rest from reference TRBV5-4 and TRBJ2-7 gives the full variable domain: ETGVTQSPTHLIKTRGQQVTLRCSSQSGHNTVSWYQQALGQGPQFIFQYYREEENGRGNFPPRFSGLQFPNYSSELNVNALELDDSALYLCASSDLFGGGEQYFGPGTRLTVT.